This record covers a single T cell receptor (beta chain). Its cognate antigen is unknown. Additional DNA sequences in this sample encode the identical CDR3. From germline, CDR1 is SGHRS and CDR2 YFSETQ. The germline V and J ends were trimmed by 0 bases and 0 bases, with 9 bases remaining between them. The CDR3 is 16 residues long. The data are from a study of T cell responses to AZD1222 COVID-19 vaccine. Clones were read by immunoSEQ multiplex PCR, and TCRdb kept only the in-frame ones, dropping some. The sample has roughly 120,000 clones, around 84% seen once. General study findings and limits: Repertoires were collected only later (after the peak T cell response had occurred).

The chain couples TRBV5-1 to TRBJ2-2; D not resolved. The specimen comprised peripheral blood, sampled on day 0 of AZD1222 vaccination. This TCR was recovered from an adult in good health. The CDR3 reads CASSLALAANTGELFF. The DNA of the CDR3 is TGCGCCAGCAGCTTGGCCCTGGCAGCGAACACCGGGGAGCTGTTTTTT.